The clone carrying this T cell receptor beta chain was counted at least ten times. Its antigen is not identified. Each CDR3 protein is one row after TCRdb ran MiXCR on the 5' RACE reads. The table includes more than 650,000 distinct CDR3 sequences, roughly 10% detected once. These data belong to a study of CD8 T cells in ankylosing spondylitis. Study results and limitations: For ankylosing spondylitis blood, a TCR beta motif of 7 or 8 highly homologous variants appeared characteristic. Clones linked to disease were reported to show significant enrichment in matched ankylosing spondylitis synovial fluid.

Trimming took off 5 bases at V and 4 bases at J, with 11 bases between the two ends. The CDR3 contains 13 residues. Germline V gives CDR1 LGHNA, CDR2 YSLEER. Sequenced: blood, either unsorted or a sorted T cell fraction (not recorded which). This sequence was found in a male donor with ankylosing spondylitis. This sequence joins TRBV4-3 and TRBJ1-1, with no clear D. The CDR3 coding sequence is TGCGCCAGCAGCGGACCACGGTCCACTGAAGCTTTCTTT. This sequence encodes CASSGPRSTEAFF.